The sequence of this T cell receptor (beta chain) was determined in a study of cytomegalovirus exposure and HLA in healthy donors. The overall study: An analysis done earlier identified 120 million or so unique TCR beta sequences from approximately 180 million T cells. General observations from the study: Per published accounts, TCR beta sequences correctly predicted the HLA-A and HLA-B alleles of most subjects.

The CDR3 is 14 residues long. Trimming took 1 base from V and 5 from J, leaving 11 bases between them. CDR1 and CDR2 from the germline V gene are SGHRS and YFSETQ. This PCR relied on a set of 60 Vbeta primers and 13 Jbeta primers. Here immunoSEQ multiplex PCR was the method, and the copy in TCRdb shows in-frame clones only, minus some. This table has 150,000 or so clones, more than 65% appearing once. Of note for this clone: Its antigen is unidentified.

The sample taken for sequencing was PBMCs. The chain is built from TRBV5-1 and TRBJ2-3, with D possibly being TRBD2 (6 bases). This sequence was found in a male donor in good health and CMV-seronegative. CDR3 coding DNA: TGCGCCAGCAGCTTGTTCGGGGGTGAAGATACGCAGTATTTT. Amino acid sequence: CASSLFGGEDTQYF.